The sequence of this T cell receptor (beta chain) was determined in a study of T cells in Graves' hyperthyroidism and ophthalmopathy. The CDR3 regions of TCR beta were amplified from RNA transcripts. First-round RT-PCR of the TCR CDR3 relied on the HTBI primer set. Using its own MiXCR run on the multiplex PCR reads, TCRdb lists one record per CDR3 protein. Counted here are over 500,000 distinct CDR3 sequences, roughly 17% occurring once; the ten biggest clones make up under 20%. This CDR3 is 15 amino acids long. The germline V gene encodes CDR1 SGHRS and CDR2 YFSETQ. About this clonotype itself: The junction departs from the called germline gene at one end, perhaps through a read error.

The receptor's source is a woman aged 18-30 years with Graves' ophthalmopathy. Sequences were obtained from blood. V gene TRBV5-1 combines with J gene TRBJ2-2, with D uncertain. This chain's CDR3 is CASSLFGRNTGELFF. The CDR3, as DNA: TGTGCCAGCAGCTTGTTCGGCCGAAACACCGGGGAGCTGTTTTTT.